The clone carrying this T cell receptor beta chain has a handful of counts. These data are taken from a study of cytomegalovirus exposure and HLA in healthy donors. It was with 60 Vbeta and 13 Jbeta primers that the PCR ran. Repertoires were generated with immunoSEQ multiplex PCR, while TCRdb's copy carries only in-frame clones and drops some. The sample records about 160,000 clones, around 80% being singletons. There are 15 residues in the CDR3. CDR1 is MNHEY and CDR2 is SMNVEV in the germline V gene (reference sequence). V dropped 3 bases and J dropped 3 bases, with 13 bases sitting between them. The sample comprised PBMCs. The V call is TRBV27, the J call TRBJ2-3; perhaps TRBD2 as D (6 bases). The clonotype was recovered from a man aged 40-49 years in good health and CMV-seronegative. For the CDR3, the DNA is TGTGCCAGCAGTTTGGTCGGGAGTAGGACAGATACGCAGTATTTT. Translating it yields CASSLVGSRTDTQYF.